The next 21 T cell receptor beta chains were all read from a single sample in a study of T-cell memory formation after mild COVID-19 (dated by TCRdb to the early 2020s). Libraries were prepared through 5' RACE. TCRdb shows the sequencer as Illumina NovaSeq 6000. In-frame beta chains were kept once TCRdb had trimmed the public reads at Q25 with fastp and called clones with MiXCR. Rows with one shared CDR3 protein collapse into an entry with the most common genes and DNA. Present in this sample are about 470,000 distinct CDR3 sequences, about 23% of which were seen just once. Of the sample, around 12% is held by the ten largest clones. Sequenced sample: PBMCs or a T cell subset sorted from them (not recorded which). These receptors were obtained from an adult woman who had mild COVID-19 (a few samples of this study predate the infection). The sample titles of this study are shuffled in the database, so cell type and time point are left out; the donor was told from shared clones.

The chain uses TRBV5-5 and TRBJ1-1; the D is unclear. CDR1 is SGHKS, CDR2 YYEKEE, per germline (reference sequence). V was trimmed by 4 bases and J by 5 bases, leaving 15 bases between them. The CDR3 spans 14 residues. This CDR3 reads CASSRNDGWTEAFF. In nucleotides, the CDR3 is TGTGCCAGCAGCCGGAATGACGGTTGGACTGAAGCTTTCTTT. Using reference TRBV5-5 and TRBJ1-1 for the parts outside the CDR3, the full variable domain is DAGVTQSPTHLIKTRGQQVTLRCSPISGHKSVSWYQQVLGQGPQFIFQYYEKEERGRGNFPDRFSARQFPNYSSELNVNALLLGDSALYLCASSRNDGWTEAFFGQGTRLTVV.

The V gene is TRBV6-1, the J gene TRBJ2-7, with 7 bases aligning to TRBD1. CDR1 and CDR2 from the germline V gene are MNHNS and SASEGT. V trimming: 5 bases; J trimming: 2 bases; junction bases outside the gene matches: 6. There are 14 residues in the CDR3. CDR3 sequence: CASSQTGAPYEQYF. The DNA of the CDR3 is TGTGCCAGCAGTCAAACAGGGGCGCCCTACGAGCAGTACTTC.

The chain employs TRBV5-1 and TRBJ2-7; D is possibly TRBD1 (6 bases). CDR1 and CDR2 from the germline V gene are SGHRS and YFSETQ. Trimming shortened V by 4 bases and J by 0 bases, and 20 bases separated the two germline ends. This CDR3 is 17 amino acids long. This CDR3 is CASSPTGTRGTSYEQYF. In nucleotides, the CDR3 is TGCGCCAGCAGCCCAACCGGGACCAGGGGTACCTCCTACGAGCAGTACTTC. Full variable domain (outside the CDR3, taken from reference TRBV5-1 and TRBJ2-7): KAGVTQTPRYLIKTRGQQVTLSCSPISGHRSVSWYQQTPGQGLQFLFEYFSETQRNKGNFPGRFSGRQFSNSRSEMNVSTLELGDSALYLCASSPTGTRGTSYEQYFGPGTRLTVT.

This clonotype was detected a few times. V gene TRBV11-2 combines with J gene TRBJ2-2, with D unresolved. The CDR3 extends over 13 amino acids. Trimming removed 7 bases at V and 4 bases at J, with 10 bases between. Looked up from germline, CDR1 is SGHAT and CDR2 is FQNNGV. As DNA, the CDR3 is TGTGCCAGCACCACCTCGGCCACCGGGGAGCTGTTTTTT. This translates into CASTTSATGELFF.

V and J are TRBV12-3 or TRBV12-4 and TRBJ1-3; TRBD1 is a possible D gene (6 bases). The CDR3 runs 14 residues. With 8 bases removed from V and 0 bases from J, the gap between germline ends came to 11 bases. The CDR3 here is CASRQEFSGNTIYF. The DNA for the CDR3 is TGTGCCAGCCGACAGGAGTTCTCTGGAAACACCATATATTTT.

This chain uses TRBV7-9 with TRBJ1-2, with 10 positions matching TRBD1. The V segment lost 5 bases and the J segment 4 bases; nucleotides outside the gene matches: 7. The CDR3 is 15 residues long. Germline CDR1 and CDR2: SEHNR and FQNEAQ (reference sequence). This CDR3 reads CASSQRQGATYGYTF. DNA of the CDR3: TGTGCCAGCAGCCAAAGACAGGGGGCTACCTATGGCTACACCTTC.

The rearrangement joins TRBV6-5 to TRBJ2-1, with no clear D. V was clipped by 6 bases and J by 8 bases, with 14 bases between them. This CDR3 region has 13 residues. Germline V CDR1 and CDR2: MNHEY, SVGAGI. CDR3 sequence reads: CASRQRNFYEQFF. The CDR3 nucleotides read TGTGCCAGCAGGCAACGTAACTTCTATGAGCAGTTCTTC.

V usage is TRBV4-2 and J usage is TRBJ2-1; TRBD2 matches at 10 bases. The CDR3 totals 16 residues. Germline assignment: CDR1 LGHNA and CDR2 YNFKEQ. With 0 bases clipped from V and 6 bases from J, the junction kept 5 bases outside the gene matches. In DNA form, the CDR3 reads TGTGCCAGCAGCCAAGATAGGGTAGCGGGAGGCAATGAGCAGTTCTTC. Translated: CASSQDRVAGGNEQFF.

This clonotype was recorded a few times. The chain joins TRBV12-3 or TRBV12-4 to TRBJ2-3; the D gene is possibly TRBD2 (6 bases). Trimming removed 5 bases at V and 1 base at J, with 13 bases between. This CDR3 has 15 residues. CDR3 coding DNA: TGTGCCAGCAGTATAGACCAGCGGGGCACAGATACGCAGTATTTT. Translated, it gives CASSIDQRGTDTQYF.

The table lists this clonotype with a few counts. The chain carries TRBV5-1 and TRBJ2-1; D is unresolved. Germline-derived CDR1 and CDR2 are SGHRS and YFSETQ. The CDR3 runs 12 residues. The V and J ends lost 0 bases and 8 bases respectively, with 6 bases between them. For the CDR3, the DNA is TGCGCCAGCAGCTTGGAAGGGCATGAGCAGTTCTTC. Encoded protein: CASSLEGHEQFF.

The rearrangement joins TRBV29-1 to TRBJ2-3, with D tentatively TRBD1 or TRBD2 (5 bases each). Trimming removed 0 bases at V and 4 bases at J, with 14 bases between. CDR1 SQVTM and CDR2 ANQGSEA come from the germline V gene. CDR3 length: 15 amino acids. CDR3 bases: TGCAGCGTTGAAGACGTCTCCCTGGGGGCAGATACGCAGTATTTT. As protein: CSVEDVSLGADTQYF.

In its sample, this clonotype was seen a few times. The rearrangement uses TRBV12-3 or TRBV12-4 and TRBJ2-7, with TRBD2 identical over 9 bases. This CDR3 region has 15 residues. Trimming cost V 5 bases and J 0 bases; bases outside gene matches: 5. CDR3 DNA: TGTGCCAGCAGTCCCGGTAGCGGGAGCTCCTACGAGCAGTACTTC. Translation: CASSPGSGSSYEQYF.

This chain joins TRBV7-9 and TRBJ2-1; 10 bases are a match to TRBD2. Germline CDR1 and CDR2: SEHNR and FQNEAQ (reference sequence). The CDR3 covers 15 residues. The trim removed 5 bases at V and 8 bases at J, leaving 9 bases unmatched. CDR3 sequence (DNA): TGTGCCAGCAGCACCCTTAGCGGGGGGAGCGATGAGCAGTTCTTC. Translating gives CASSTLSGGSDEQFF.

This clonotype was found a few times. The genes are TRBV20-1 and TRBJ1-1; D might be TRBD1 (5 bases). Germline CDR1 and CDR2: DFQATT and SNEGSKA (reference sequence). CDR3 length: 14 residues. The V end lost 5 bases, the J end lost 3 bases, and 16 bases lay between the germline ends. CDR3: CSAAGGQGDTEAFF. DNA for the CDR3: TGCAGTGCTGCGGGTGGTCAGGGAGACACTGAAGCTTTCTTT.

J is TRBJ2-2 and V is TRBV3-1, with D perhaps TRBD1 (5 bases). The CDR3 runs 16 residues. Germline V gene sequence: CDR1 LGHDT, CDR2 YNNKEL (reference sequence). V shed 2 bases and J shed 2 bases, with 12 bases lying between them. This chain's CDR3 is CASSQRLTVNTGELFF. CDR3 bases: TGTGCCAGCAGCCAACGTCTGACAGTAAACACCGGGGAGCTGTTTTTT.

The chain couples TRBV20-1 to TRBJ2-1, with a possible D match to TRBD2 (6 bases). CDR1 DFQATT and CDR2 SNEGSKA come from the germline V gene (reference sequence). The V end was cut by 3 bases, the J end by 8 bases, with 38 bases between. This CDR3 has 21 residues. CDR3 coding DNA: TGCAGTGCTAGTTGTATTAGAGGCGGGACCCGGATATTAAGTTACGGGTATGAGCAGTTCTTC. Its translation is CSASCIRGGTRILSYGYEQFF.

The chain recombines TRBV11-2 with TRBJ2-3, with TRBD2 as a possible D gene (7 bases). The CDR3 covers 14 residues. CDR1 and CDR2 (germline): SGHAT, FQNNGV. V was pared by 7 bases and J by 5 bases, with 16 bases between. The CDR3 loop reads CASTLGGAGDTQYF. Written as DNA, the CDR3 is TGTGCCAGCACCCTGGGGGGGGCCGGAGATACGCAGTATTTT.

The DNA of the CDR3 is TGTGCCAGCAGTTTATCAGGGGAGAGCAATCAGCCCCAGCATTTT. It specifies CASSLSGESNQPQHF. The V gene is TRBV27, the J gene TRBJ1-5, with D possibly being TRBD1 (5 bases). Trimming shortened V by 0 bases and J by 1 base, and 7 bases separated the two germline ends. Germline V gene lookup returns CDR1 MNHEY and CDR2 SMNVEV (reference sequence). The length of the CDR3 is 15 residues.

This clonotype turned up a few times. J is TRBJ2-7 and V is TRBV7-2; unclear D gene. V was clipped by 7 bases and J by 0 bases, with 13 bases between them. This CDR3 has 14 amino acids. Germline V gene data show CDR1 as SGHTA and CDR2 as FQGNSA. The CDR3 spells CASTLGSDSYEQYF. CDR3 bases: TGTGCCAGCACCCTAGGGTCGGACTCCTACGAGCAGTACTTC.

The rearrangement joins TRBV7-2 to TRBJ2-1; 11 positions match TRBD2. Germline assignment: CDR1 SGHTA and CDR2 FQGNSA. The V and J ends lost 3 bases and 12 bases, in that order; junction bases with no gene match: 4. The CDR3 runs to 13 residues. DNA for the CDR3: TGTGCCAGCAGCTTGACTCTAGCGGGGGGGCAGTTCTTC. Translating gives CASSLTLAGGQFF. Together with reference TRBV7-2 and TRBJ2-1, the CDR3 gives the full variable domain: GAGVSQSPSNKVTEKGKDVELRCDPISGHTALYWYRQSLGQGLEFLIYFQGNSAPDKSGLPSDRFSAERTGGSVSTLTIQRTQQEDSAVYLCASSLTLAGGQFFGPGTRLTVL.

This clonotype has ten or more counts. The CDR3 region has the DNA TGTGCCAGCAGCACGGGGACAGGGGCCCTCACAGATACGCAGTATTTT. Its protein product is CASSTGTGALTDTQYF. The chain links TRBV7-9 to TRBJ2-3, with 10 bases aligning to TRBD1. The length of the CDR3 is 16 residues. Germline lookup yields CDR1 SEHNR and CDR2 FQNEAQ (reference sequence). J was trimmed by 2 bases and V by 5 bases; bases with no gene match: 7. Full variable domain (remainder filled in from reference TRBV7-9 and TRBJ2-3): DTGVSQNPRHKITKRGQNVTFRCDPISEHNRLYWYRQTLGQGPEFLTYFQNEAQLEKSRLLSDRFSAERPKGSFSTLEIQRTEQGDSAMYLCASSTGTGALTDTQYFGPGTRLTVL.